This T cell receptor (beta chain) was recorded in a study of response to subunit inactivated influenza vaccine. Broader study findings: The study's authors posited that every seasonal influenza vaccination enlists few new T cells.

A note on this clonotype: Its antigen is still unknown.

From the RT-PCR reads, TCRdb called clonotypes with MiXCR, one entry per CDR3 protein. The data show some 500,000 distinct CDR3 sequences, roughly 27% seen once. V was trimmed by 6 bases and J by 4 bases, leaving 12 bases between them. This CDR3 is built from 14 residues. The clonotype originates from a man aged 45-60 years who received an inactivated influenza vaccine. The chain uses TRBV12-3 or TRBV12-4 and TRBJ1-4, with a possible D match to TRBD1 (5 bases). Material: CD4+ T cells sorted from PBMCs, obtained 4 to 6 days after vaccination. This CDR3 reads CASSLDSVNEKLFF. CDR3 coding DNA: TGTGCCAGCAGCCTCGACAGCGTTAATGAAAAACTGTTTTTT.